This TCR beta chain derives from a study of beta chain features in type 1 diabetes. Study details: Sorted cells examined across all samples numbered around 100 million. Study findings and constraints: In comparison with healthy donors, patients had naive, central memory and Treg TCRB repertoires that appeared more similar. The question of HLA type influencing TCRB rearrangement was one that remained unresolved here. When Type 1 diabetes patients were examined, their TCRB CDR3s proved moderately but significantly shorter in all four CD4+ subsets.

Heparinised blood was drawn once per donor, averaging roughly 120 mL. Expressed TCRB transcripts were sequenced, since all the RNA that had been isolated was reverse transcribed. Assay used: immunoSEQ multiplex PCR; TCRdb lists only in-frame clones, some missing. The sample yields about 390,000 clones, 8.5% to 10% seen once. In germline, CDR1 is SGHDT, CDR2 YYEEEE. The V and J ends lost 0 bases and 4 bases respectively, with 8 bases between them. This CDR3 spans 14 amino acids. A note on this clone: The antigen is unknown.

The sequence came from a man aged 25 to 40 with type 1 diabetes. Input material: central memory CD4+ T cells from blood. This chain links TRBV5-6 with TRBJ2-1; D not certain. CDR3 residues: CASSLVGEYNEQFF. The CDR3 bases are TGTGCCAGCAGCTTGGTTGGGGAATACAATGAGCAGTTCTTC.